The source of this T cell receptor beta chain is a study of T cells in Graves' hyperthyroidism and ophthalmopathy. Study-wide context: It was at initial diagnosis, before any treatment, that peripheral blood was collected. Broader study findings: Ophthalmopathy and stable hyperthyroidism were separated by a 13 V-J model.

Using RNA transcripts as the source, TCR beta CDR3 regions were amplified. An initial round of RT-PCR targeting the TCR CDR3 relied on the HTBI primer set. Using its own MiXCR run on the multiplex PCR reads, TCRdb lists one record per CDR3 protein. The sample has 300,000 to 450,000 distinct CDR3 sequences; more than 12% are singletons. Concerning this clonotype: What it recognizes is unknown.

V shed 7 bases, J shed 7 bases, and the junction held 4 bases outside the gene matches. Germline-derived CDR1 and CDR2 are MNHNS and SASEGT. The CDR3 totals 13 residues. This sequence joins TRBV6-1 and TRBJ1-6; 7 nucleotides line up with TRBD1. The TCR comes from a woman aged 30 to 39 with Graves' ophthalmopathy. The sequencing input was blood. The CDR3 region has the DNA TGTGCCAGCAAAGGGACAGCAAATTCACCCCTCCACTTT. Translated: CASKGTANSPLHF.